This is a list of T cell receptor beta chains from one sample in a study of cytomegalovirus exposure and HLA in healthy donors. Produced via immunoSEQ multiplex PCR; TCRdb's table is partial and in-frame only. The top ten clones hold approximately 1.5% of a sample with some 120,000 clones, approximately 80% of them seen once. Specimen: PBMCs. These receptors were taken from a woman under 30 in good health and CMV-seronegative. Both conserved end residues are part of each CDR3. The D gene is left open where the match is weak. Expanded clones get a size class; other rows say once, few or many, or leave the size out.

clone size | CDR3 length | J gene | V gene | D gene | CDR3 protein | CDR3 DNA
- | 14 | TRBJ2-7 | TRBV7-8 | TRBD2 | CASSRPSGGEEQYF | TGTGCCAGCAGCCGCCCTAGCGGAGGAGAGGAGCAGTACTTC
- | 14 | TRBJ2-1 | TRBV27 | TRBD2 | CASSPRFLAGNQFF | TGTGCCAGCAGTCCCCGTTTTTTAGCGGGAAACCAGTTCTTC
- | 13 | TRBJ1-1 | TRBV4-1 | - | CASKGEGNTEAFF | TGCGCCAGCAAAGGAGAGGGAAACACTGAAGCTTTCTTT
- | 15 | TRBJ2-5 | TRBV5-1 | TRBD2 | CASSLTSGSQETQYF | TGCGCCAGCAGCTTGACTAGCGGTAGCCAAGAGACCCAGTACTTC
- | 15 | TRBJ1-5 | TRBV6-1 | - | CASNEGGEFNQPQHF | TGTGCCAGCAATGAGGGAGGGGAATTTAATCAGCCCCAGCATTTT
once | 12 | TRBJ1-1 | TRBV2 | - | CASSDLNTEAFF | TGTGCCAGCAGTGACCTCAACACTGAAGCTTTCTTT
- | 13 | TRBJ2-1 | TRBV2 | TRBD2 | CASSRLATNEQFF | TGTGCCAGCAGCCGACTAGCAACGAATGAGCAGTTCTTC
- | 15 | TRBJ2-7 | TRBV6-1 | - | CASSEVVALPYEQYF | TGTGCCAGCAGTGAAGTGGTAGCGTTACCCTACGAGCAGTACTTC
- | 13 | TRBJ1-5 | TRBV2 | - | CASSESGQGPQHF | TGTGCCAGCAGTGAGTCTGGGCAAGGGCCCCAGCATTTT
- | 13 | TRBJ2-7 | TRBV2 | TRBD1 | CASRGQGINEQYF | TGTGCCAGCCGGGGACAGGGAATTAACGAGCAGTACTTC
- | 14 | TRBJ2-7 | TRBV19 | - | CASSIVSDSYEQYF | TGTGCCAGTAGTATAGTTAGCGACTCCTACGAGCAGTACTTC
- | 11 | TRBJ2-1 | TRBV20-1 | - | CSAEDYDEQFF | TGCAGTGCTGAGGACTACGATGAGCAGTTCTTC
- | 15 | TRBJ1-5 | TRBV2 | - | CASSEHSEKNQPQHF | TGTGCCAGCAGTGAACACTCCGAGAAAAATCAGCCCCAGCATTTT
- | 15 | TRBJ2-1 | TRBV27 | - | CASSSRTHGLYEQFF | TGTGCCAGCAGCTCCCGGACTCATGGTTTATATGAGCAGTTCTTC
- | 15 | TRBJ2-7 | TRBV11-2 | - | CASSFRDTPSYEQYF | TGTGCCAGCAGCTTTAGGGACACCCCATCCTACGAGCAGTACTTC
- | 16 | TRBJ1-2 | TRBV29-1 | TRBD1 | CSVEELSARGDYGYTF | TGCAGCGTTGAAGAGTTATCGGCCAGGGGGGACTATGGCTACACCTTC
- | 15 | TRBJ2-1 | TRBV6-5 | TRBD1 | CASSLTGGEYNEQFF | TGTGCCAGCAGTTTGACAGGGGGAGAATACAATGAGCAGTTCTTC
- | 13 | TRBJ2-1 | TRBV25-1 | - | CASAARLDSEQFF | TGTGCCAGCGCAGCTCGACTAGACAGTGAGCAGTTCTTC
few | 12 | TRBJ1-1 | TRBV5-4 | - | CASSWRGGEAFF | TGTGCCAGCAGCTGGCGGGGGGGAGAAGCTTTCTTT
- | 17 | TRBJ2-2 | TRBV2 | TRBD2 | CASSHPTSGNYGGELFF | TGTGCCAGCAGTCACCCTACTAGCGGGAACTATGGCGGGGAGCTGTTTTTT
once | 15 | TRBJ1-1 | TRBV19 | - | CASSYPGHVGTEAFF | TGTGCCAGTAGTTATCCGGGTCATGTCGGGACTGAAGCTTTCTTT
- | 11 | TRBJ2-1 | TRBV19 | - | CASLSSNEQFF | TGTGCCAGCCTATCATCCAATGAGCAGTTCTTC
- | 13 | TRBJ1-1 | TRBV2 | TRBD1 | CARSRDRGGEAFF | TGTGCCAGATCAAGGGACAGGGGCGGTGAAGCTTTCTTT
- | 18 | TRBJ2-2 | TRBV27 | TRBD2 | CASSSDRLAGGNTGELFF | TGTGCCAGCAGTTCAGACAGACTAGCGGGAGGGAACACCGGGGAGCTGTTTTTT
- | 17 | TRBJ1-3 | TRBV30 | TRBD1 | CAWAGTAALGFGNTIYF | TGTGCCTGGGCCGGGACAGCCGCCCTCGGGTTCGGAAACACCATATATTTT
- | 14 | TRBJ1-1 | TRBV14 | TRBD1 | CASSPPTGGSEAFF | TGTGCCAGCAGCCCACCCACAGGGGGGAGTGAAGCTTTCTTT